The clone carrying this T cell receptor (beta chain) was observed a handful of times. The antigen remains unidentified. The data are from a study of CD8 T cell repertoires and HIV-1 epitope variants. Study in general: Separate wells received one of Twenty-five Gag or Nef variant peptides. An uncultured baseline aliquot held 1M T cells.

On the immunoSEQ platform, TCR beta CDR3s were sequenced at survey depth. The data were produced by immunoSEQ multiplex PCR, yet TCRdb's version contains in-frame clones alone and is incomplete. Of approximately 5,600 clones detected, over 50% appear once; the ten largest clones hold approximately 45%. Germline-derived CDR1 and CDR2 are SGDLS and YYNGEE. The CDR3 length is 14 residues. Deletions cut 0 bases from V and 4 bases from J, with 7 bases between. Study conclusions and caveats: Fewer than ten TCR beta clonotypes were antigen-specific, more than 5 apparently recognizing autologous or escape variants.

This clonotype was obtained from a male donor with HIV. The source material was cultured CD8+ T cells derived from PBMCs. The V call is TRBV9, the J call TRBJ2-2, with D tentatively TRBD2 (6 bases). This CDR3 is CASSVGGGTGELFF. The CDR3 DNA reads TGTGCCAGCAGCGTAGGGGGAGGCACCGGGGAGCTGTTTTTT.